This passage covers 26 T cell receptor beta chains from one sample sequenced in a study of Ad26.COV2.S vaccination and SARS-CoV-2 variants (dated by TCRdb to the early 2020s). The method behind the library was the immunoSEQ multiplex PCR assay. The source is immuneACCESS, and TCRdb retained only in-frame sequences with V and J called. Part of the clones is not carried over; for the studies checked, unresolved V genes explain less than half of this, and the remainder is unexplained. The sample contains some 390,000 clones, around nine tenths of them found a single time. The ten largest clones add up to 3.5% of the sample. In light of the paper, this sample's treatment or condition label describes: about 20 received Ad26.COV2.S at low or high dose, single or two shots; five or six received placebo; per-sample allocation not given. For vaccine and placebo recipients, repertoires were sequenced using samples collected on day 63 after the first injection.

The source was peripheral blood, collected in a trial of Ad26.COV2.S vaccine versus placebo. These receptors came from a person between 18 and 65 years old who received the Ad26.COV2.S COVID-19 vaccine or a placebo.

This chain joins TRBV3-1 (or the pseudogene TRBV3-2) and TRBJ2-7; no clear D. CDR1 is LGHDT, CDR2 YNNKEL, per germline (reference sequence). V lost 1 base and J lost 6, with 22 bases in between. CDR3 length: 17 amino acids. The chain's CDR3 is CASSQAKDGPGLGEQYF. The CDR3 DNA follows: TGTGCCAGCAGCCAAGCAAAAGACGGCCCAGGTCTCGGCGAGCAGTACTTC.

This clone occurred once. The chain combines TRBV18 with TRBJ1-5, with no clear D. The V gene lost 3 bases and the J gene lost 9 bases, with 12 bases spanning the gap. CDR3 length: 13 residues. Germline V gives CDR1 KGHSH, CDR2 LQKENI. CDR3 sequence (DNA): TGTGCCAGCTCACCTAATCCTCGGGGGCCCCAGCATTTT. Protein sequence: CASSPNPRGPQHF.

The chain has TRBV6-2 or TRBV6-3 and TRBJ1-3; D call uncertain. The CDR3 sequence is 15 residues long. The V gene's germline CDR1 is MNHEY and CDR2 SVGEGT. Trimming took off 2 bases at V and 0 bases at J, with 8 bases between the two ends. The CDR3 is CASSYHSDSGNTIYF. In nucleotides, the CDR3 is TGTGCCAGCAGTTACCACTCCGACTCTGGAAACACCATATATTTT.

V gene TRBV6-5 combines with J gene TRBJ1-2; 8 bases fit TRBD1. CDR1 MNHEY and CDR2 SVGAGI come from the germline V gene. The CDR3 extends over 14 amino acids. V was clipped by 6 bases and J by 5 bases; unmatched bases: 8. In DNA form, the CDR3 reads TGTGCCAGCAGAGGGACAGGCGGGGATTATGGCTACACCTTC. It translates to CASRGTGGDYGYTF.

The CDR3 loop reads CASSPGTGGNTEAFF. DNA of the CDR3: TGTGCCAGCAGCCCGGGGACAGGGGGGAACACTGAAGCTTTCTTT. The rearrangement links TRBV5-4 to TRBJ1-1, with 11 bases fitting TRBD1. The J segment lost 1 base and the V segment lost 4 bases, leaving 3 bases of the junction unmatched. The CDR3 is made up of 15 amino acids. Germline V lookup: CDR1 SGHNT, CDR2 YYREEE (reference sequence).

This clone came up a few times. This chain links TRBV6-1 with TRBJ1-1; D remains ambiguous. Germline CDR1 reads MNHNS; CDR2 reads SASEGT. V was trimmed by 3 bases and J by 3 bases, leaving 8 bases between them. This CDR3 spans 13 amino acids. The CDR3 DNA is TGTGCCAGCAGTGAGGGAATCCACACTGAAGCTTTCTTT. This encodes CASSEGIHTEAFF.

V usage is TRBV12-5 and J usage is TRBJ1-5; TRBD1 might be the D (5 bases). The CDR3 has 19 residues. CDR1 and CDR2 from the germline V gene are LGHNT and FRNRAP. Trimming removed 5 bases from V and 3 bases from J, with 26 bases in between. The CDR3 DNA reads as TGTGCTAGTGGTCCCTCCCGGTTTAAGGGGACGGACGTCAATCAGCCCCAGCATTTT. Its translation is CASGPSRFKGTDVNQPQHF.

The V gene is TRBV11-2, the J gene TRBJ1-1; D gene unclear. Looked up from germline, CDR1 is SGHAT and CDR2 is FQNNGV. Trimming cost V 4 bases and J 2 bases, with 11 bases left between them. The CDR3 is 14 residues long. The CDR3 DNA follows: TGTGCCAGCAGCTCGGCGGTCTCCAACACTGAAGCTTTCTTT. Its protein product is CASSSAVSNTEAFF.

This rearrangement joins TRBV11-2 to TRBJ1-2, with D possibly being TRBD1 (6 bases). The V gene lost 3 bases and the J gene lost 2 bases, with 7 bases spanning the gap. The CDR3 runs to 13 residues. Germline V gene lookup returns CDR1 SGHAT and CDR2 FQNNGV. In DNA, the CDR3 is TGTGCCAGCAGCTTCGGGGGCAACTATGGCTACACCTTC. Translating it yields CASSFGGNYGYTF.

This chain joins TRBV19 and TRBJ1-4; 7 nucleotides line up with TRBD1. Per the germline V gene, CDR1 is LNHDA and CDR2 is SQIVND (reference sequence). V lost 4 bases, J lost 0 bases, and 23 bases stayed unmatched. The CDR3 has 22 residues. The CDR3 DNA reads TGTGCCAGTAGTAGGAGGTGGTTCGGGACAGCTCATATGGGGGCAACTAATGAAAAACTGTTTTTT. This sequence encodes CASSRRWFGTAHMGATNEKLFF.

On this clone: A read error may produce the germline difference seen at one junction end. The chain is built from TRBV5-1 and TRBJ1-2; D call uncertain. Germline V gives CDR1 SGHRS, CDR2 YFSETQ. This CDR3 comprises 14 residues. The CDR3 spells CASSLGWDNYGYTF. The DNA for the CDR3 is TGCGCCAGCAGTTTGGGATGGGATAACTATGGCTACACCTTC.

J is TRBJ1-1 and V is TRBV5-4; D unclear. V was cut by 0 bases and J by 0 bases, with 12 bases left in between. CDR1 and CDR2 (germline): SGHNT, YYREEE (reference sequence). The CDR3 totals 16 residues. Written as DNA, the CDR3 is TGTGCCAGCAGCTTGGTCCCCACAGAAATGAACACTGAAGCTTTCTTT. As protein: CASSLVPTEMNTEAFF.

This chain connects TRBV2 to TRBJ2-7; 8 nucleotides align to TRBD2. The CDR3 spans 17 residues. V was pared by 6 bases and J by 2 bases, with 15 bases of the junction left unmatched. From germline, CDR1 is SNHLY and CDR2 FYNNEI. The CDR3 protein is CASRPLRGASHPYEQYF. CDR3 bases: TGTGCCAGCAGACCCCTGCGGGGGGCCTCCCATCCCTACGAGCAGTACTTC. Complete variable domain (other parts from reference TRBV2 and TRBJ2-7): EPEVTQTPSHQVTQMGQEVILRCVPISNHLYFYWYRQILGQKVEFLVSFYNNEISEKSEIFDDQFSVERPDGSNFTLKIRSTKLEDSAMYFCASRPLRGASHPYEQYFGPGTRLTVT.

J is TRBJ1-1 and V is TRBV2, with D hard to call. The germline CDR1 and CDR2 sequences are SNHLY and FYNNEI. The V and J ends lost 5 bases and 0 bases respectively, with 10 bases between them. The CDR3 is 14 residues long. CDR3 sequence (DNA): TGTGCCAGCAGTAGGGTCAACCTGAACACTGAAGCTTTCTTT. It is translated as CASSRVNLNTEAFF.

CDR3 protein: CASSHNEATGWVYYEQYF. The CDR3 nucleotides read TGTGCCAGCAGTCACAACGAAGCAACAGGCTGGGTTTACTACGAGCAGTACTTC. This rearrangement joins TRBV6-2 or TRBV6-3 to TRBJ2-7; weak D call: TRBD1 (5 bases). Trimming shortened V by 5 bases and J by 3 bases, and 26 bases separated the two germline ends. The germline gives CDR1 MNHEY, CDR2 SVGEGT. There are 18 residues in the CDR3.

The V call is TRBV6-1, the J call TRBJ2-1; the D gene is possibly TRBD2 (5 bases). Germline loops: CDR1 MNHNS, CDR2 SASEGT. This CDR3 is 15 amino acids long. Trimming removed 0 bases from V and 3 bases from J, with 9 bases in between. The CDR3 spells CASSEAPSFYNEQFF. The CDR3 coding sequence is TGTGCCAGCAGTGAAGCACCTAGCTTCTACAATGAGCAGTTCTTC.

The chain carries TRBV10-3 and TRBJ2-7; the D is unclear. Germline lookup yields CDR1 ENHRY and CDR2 SYGVKD. CDR3 length: 12 residues. V was cut by 7 bases and J by 5 bases, with 12 bases left in between. The CDR3 loop reads CAINWTPHEQYF. The CDR3 nucleotides read TGTGCCATCAACTGGACCCCCCACGAGCAGTACTTC.

The chain uses TRBV2 and TRBJ2-5, with a possible D match to TRBD1 (6 bases). This CDR3 is 15 amino acids long. The V gene lost 4 bases and the J gene lost 5 bases, with 17 bases spanning the gap. Germline values: CDR1 SNHLY, CDR2 FYNNEI. CDR3 nucleotides: TGTGCCAGCAGTGCCGGACAGCTCAACTTTGAGACCCAGTACTTC. Protein: CASSAGQLNFETQYF.

This sequence joins TRBV7-6 and TRBJ1-1; 10 nucleotides line up with TRBD1. Germline V gives CDR1 SGHVS, CDR2 FNYEAQ. This CDR3 contains 15 residues. Trimming removed 4 bases from V and 0 bases from J; junction bases left unmatched: 2. The CDR3 spells CASSSGQGLNTEAFF. The CDR3 DNA follows: TGTGCCAGCAGCTCGGGACAGGGGTTGAACACTGAAGCTTTCTTT.

This chain joins TRBV18 and TRBJ1-5, with a possible D match to TRBD1 (6 bases). Germline assignment: CDR1 KGHSH and CDR2 LQKENI. This CDR3 region has 17 residues. Trimming removed 2 bases from V and 2 bases from J, with 16 bases in between. DNA of the CDR3: TGTGCCAGCTCACCAAGTGGGGTCCGACAGGGCAATCAGCCCCAGCATTTT. It translates to CASSPSGVRQGNQPQHF.

The V call is TRBV25-1, the J call TRBJ1-3; D possibly corresponds to TRBD1 (5 bases). The length of the CDR3 is 15 residues. Trimming stripped 6 bases from V and 4 bases from J, with 16 bases between. In germline, CDR1 is MGHDK, CDR2 SYGVNS. The chain's CDR3 is CASRIGDSPGNTIYF. DNA of the CDR3: TGTGCCAGCAGGATTGGTGACAGCCCGGGAAACACCATATATTTT.

The genes are TRBV5-5 and TRBJ1-6; the D is unclear. The CDR3 runs to 14 residues. Germline CDR1 and CDR2: SGHKS and YYEKEE (reference sequence). V lost 4 bases to trimming and J lost 3 bases, with 8 bases between them. This CDR3 is CASSLMGYNSPLHF. The CDR3 DNA reads TGTGCCAGCAGCCTAATGGGCTATAATTCACCCCTCCACTTT.

The chain is built from TRBV2 and TRBJ1-4; possibly TRBD1 for D (5 bases). CDR1 and CDR2 (germline): SNHLY, FYNNEI. CDR3 length: 18 amino acids. V lost 6 bases to trimming and J lost 0 bases, with 20 bases between them. The CDR3 DNA reads as TGTGCCAGCAGCGCCCATCATGGGGGTGGGGCAACTAATGAAAAACTGTTTTTT. This sequence encodes CASSAHHGGGATNEKLFF. Full variable domain (rest looked up from reference TRBV2 and TRBJ1-4): EPEVTQTPSHQVTQMGQEVILRCVPISNHLYFYWYRQILGQKVEFLVSFYNNEISEKSEIFDDQFSVERPDGSNFTLKIRSTKLEDSAMYFCASSAHHGGGATNEKLFFGSGTQLSVL.

This rearrangement joins TRBV6-1 to TRBJ1-2; the D gene is possibly TRBD1 (5 bases). This CDR3 contains 15 residues. Trimming shortened V by 1 base and J by 5 bases, and 14 bases separated the two germline ends. CDR1 and CDR2 (germline): MNHNS, SASEGT. CDR3 in amino acids: CASSEVGTELYGYTF. CDR3 bases: TGTGCCAGCAGTGAAGTAGGGACGGAGCTGTATGGCTACACCTTC.

The chain combines TRBV2 with TRBJ1-4; D remains ambiguous. The CDR3 totals 13 residues. Per germline, CDR1 SNHLY and CDR2 FYNNEI. Trimming pared 11 bases from V and 8 bases from J, leaving 18 bases between. The CDR3 protein is CAGSSRALEKLFF. Written as DNA, the CDR3 is TGTGCCGGCTCAAGCCGGGCACTCGAAAAACTGTTTTTT.

This rearrangement joins TRBV12-5 to TRBJ2-3; 12 bases map to TRBD2. Germline V gene data show CDR1 as LGHNT and CDR2 as FRNRAP. There are 15 residues in the CDR3. The trim removed 6 bases at V and 5 bases at J, leaving 6 bases unmatched. CDR3 in amino acids: CASGSTSGGLDTQYF. As DNA, the CDR3 is TGTGCTAGTGGCTCGACTAGCGGGGGTTTAGATACGCAGTATTTT.